This T cell receptor beta chain was sequenced for a study of cytomegalovirus exposure and HLA in healthy donors. Study results and limitations: A few V segments could not be told apart, such as TRBV6-2 and TRBV6-3, and were left out.

PCR employed 60 Vbeta and 13 Jbeta primers. Clones were read by immunoSEQ multiplex PCR, and TCRdb kept only the in-frame ones, dropping some. The sample consists of over 150,000 clones, 73% of them appearing once. The V gene's germline CDR1 is MNHNY and CDR2 SVGAGI (reference sequence). Trimming took off 2 bases at V and 1 base at J, with 8 bases between the two ends. CDR3 size: 14 residues. In the case of this clone: What it binds is not known.

This sequence originates from a woman between 18 and 29 years old in good health and CMV-seropositive. The gene calls are TRBV6-6 and TRBJ1-1, with D possibly matching TRBD1 (5 bases). The sample taken for sequencing was PBMCs. CDR3 protein: CASSYTDTNTEAFF. The CDR3 DNA follows: TGTGCCAGCAGTTACACGGACACGAACACTGAAGCTTTCTTT.